These 27 T cell receptor beta chains came from one sample sequenced in a study of cytomegalovirus exposure and HLA in healthy donors. PCR used 60 Vbeta primers and 13 Jbeta primers. Clones were sequenced by immunoSEQ multiplex PCR, and TCRdb holds only the in-frame ones, with some missing. The data hold some 150,000 clones, with more than 70% observed a single time. The sequencing input was PBMCs. The receptor source for this set is a male donor in good health and CMV-seronegative.

The gene calls are TRBV10-1 and TRBJ2-3; D is perhaps TRBD2 (5 bases). CDR1 and CDR2 from the germline V gene are WNHNN and SYGVQD (reference sequence). Trimming shortened V by 5 bases and J by 6 bases, and 18 bases separated the two germline ends. The CDR3 sequence is 15 residues long. This CDR3 is CASSSTGSPTDTQYF. Written as DNA, the CDR3 is TGCGCCAGCAGTTCGACGGGATCTCCTACGGATACGCAGTATTTT.

This clone was counted only a few times. The rearrangement links TRBV9 to TRBJ2-1, with 13 bases lining up with TRBD2. The length of the CDR3 is 16 residues. Trimming removed 4 bases from V and 7 bases from J; junction bases left unmatched: 8. The germline V gene encodes CDR1 SGDLS and CDR2 YYNGEE. This CDR3 is CASSTRTSGSRNEQFF. In DNA form, the CDR3 reads TGTGCCAGCAGCACCAGGACTAGCGGGAGTCGAAATGAGCAGTTCTTC.

This chain's CDR3 is CASSHEGLAVTNTGELFF. DNA for the CDR3: TGTGCCAGCAGCCATGAGGGACTAGCGGTAACGAACACCGGGGAGCTGTTTTTT. J is TRBJ2-2 and V is TRBV4-2; 11 nucleotides align to TRBD2. In germline, CDR1 is LGHNA, CDR2 YNFKEQ. The CDR3 contains 18 residues. Unmatched junction bases numbered 6, after V lost 3 bases and J lost 0 bases.

The chain uses TRBV5-6 and TRBJ1-1; a possible D gene is TRBD1 (5 bases). Per the germline V gene, CDR1 is SGHDT and CDR2 is YYEEEE. The CDR3 contains 16 residues. V was trimmed by 1 base and J by 5 bases, leaving 18 bases between them. The CDR3 here is CASSLSPTGRRTEAFF. The CDR3 nucleotides are TGTGCCAGCAGCTTGAGTCCCACAGGCCGTAGGACTGAAGCTTTCTTT.

The rearrangement joins TRBV5-5 to TRBJ2-7; no definite D call. Germline assignment: CDR1 SGHKS and CDR2 YYEKEE (reference sequence). Trimming left V 0 bases short and J 6 bases short, with 19 bases between. The CDR3 extends over 16 amino acids. The DNA of the CDR3 is TGTGCCAGCAGCTTGGTTCGGAGCGTGCCTCTCTCCGAGCAGTACTTC. This encodes CASSLVRSVPLSEQYF.

This clone was counted a single time. This chain joins TRBV7-2 and TRBJ1-5; 8 bases are a match to TRBD1. The CDR3 is 15 residues long. Germline V gene data show CDR1 as SGHTA and CDR2 as FQGNSA. The J segment lost 3 bases and the V segment lost 6 bases, leaving 7 bases of the junction unmatched. Here the CDR3 reads CASSFTGGANQPQHF. CDR3 nucleotides: TGTGCCAGCAGTTTTACAGGGGGGGCCAATCAGCCCCAGCATTTT.

This chain joins TRBV6-4 and TRBJ2-1; possible D gene TRBD1, 7 bases. With 3 bases removed from V and 3 bases from J, the gap between germline ends came to 12 bases. Germline assignment: CDR1 MRHNA and CDR2 SNTAGT. This CDR3 has 15 amino acids. The CDR3 sequence is CASSDQGGYYNEQFF. The CDR3 region has the DNA TGTGCCAGCAGTGATCAGGGGGGTTACTACAATGAGCAGTTCTTC.

This chain uses TRBV7-8 with TRBJ1-3; D is perhaps TRBD1 (5 bases). V lost 0 bases, J lost 4 bases, and 13 bases lay in between. The CDR3 totals 16 residues. The V gene's germline CDR1 is SGHVS and CDR2 FQNEAQ. The DNA of the CDR3 is TGTGCCAGCAGCTTAGCCGTTGCGGGGACGGGAAACACCATATATTTT. The encoded protein is CASSLAVAGTGNTIYF.

This clone was observed a handful of times. The CDR3 DNA reads TGTGCCAGCAGCTTATTGCAGGGTGGGCACACTGAAGCTTTCTTT. Its translation: CASSLLQGGHTEAFF. The chain has TRBV7-8 and TRBJ1-1; perhaps TRBD1 as D (5 bases). The CDR3 extends over 15 amino acids. Trimming cost V 2 bases and J 3 bases, with 13 bases left between them. The germline CDR1 and CDR2 sequences are SGHVS and FQNEAQ.

V and J are TRBV7-7 and TRBJ2-1, with 9 bases fitting TRBD1. This CDR3 has 17 residues. Losses at the gene ends were 4 bases for V and 4 bases for J; bases not matched to a gene: 11. Looked up from germline, CDR1 is SSHAT and CDR2 is FNYEAQ (reference sequence). In DNA, the CDR3 is TGTGCCAGCAGCTCGGGGACAGGGAATCCCGCTTACAATGAGCAGTTCTTC. Translating gives CASSSGTGNPAYNEQFF.

Turning to this clone: Other DNA variants within this sample encode the same CDR3. The chain links TRBV18 to TRBJ1-2; tentatively, D is TRBD1 (6 bases). Germline V gene lookup returns CDR1 KGHSH and CDR2 LQKENI. V lost 3 bases to trimming and J lost 2 bases, with 10 bases between them. This CDR3 region has 14 residues. Written as DNA, the CDR3 is TGTGCCAGCTCACCGAGGACAGAGAACTATGGCTACACCTTC. Translating it yields CASSPRTENYGYTF.

The chain has TRBV2 and TRBJ2-5; TRBD1 agrees at 9 bases. The DNA end favors TRBJ2-7, so the J call may be wrong. The germline gives CDR1 SNHLY, CDR2 FYNNEI. The CDR3 loop spans 14 amino acids. The CDR3 DNA is TGTGCCAGCAGGTCGGACAGGGGACCCTACGAGCAGTACTTC. It encodes CASRSDRGPYEQYF.

The CDR3 region is CASSLFGGSSYEQYF. CDR3 DNA: TGTGCCAGCAGCTTATTCGGAGGGAGCTCCTACGAGCAGTACTTC. The gene calls are TRBV7-3 and TRBJ2-7, with D perhaps matching TRBD2 (6 bases). Germline V gene data show CDR1 as SGHTA and CDR2 as FQGTGA. V lost 2 bases to trimming and J lost 0 bases, with 11 bases between them. The CDR3 runs to 15 residues.

About this clone: The germline gene is not matched at one end of the junction; a read error may be the cause. This chain uses TRBV7-3 with TRBJ2-3; TRBD2 is a possible D gene (5 bases). Germline V gene sequence: CDR1 SGHTA, CDR2 FQGTGA. CDR3 length equals 13 residues. CDR3 nucleotides: TGTGCCAGCAGCCTAACGGAGGTAGATACGCAGTATTTT. Protein: CASSLTEVDTQYF.

The rearrangement joins TRBV6-5 to TRBJ2-2, with D perhaps TRBD1 (5 bases). In germline, CDR1 is MNHEY, CDR2 SVGAGI. V gave up 6 bases and J gave up 1 base, with 9 bases separating them. The CDR3 is 14 residues long. CDR3 coding DNA: TGTGCCAGCAGCGGCACAGGGAACACCGGGGAGCTGTTTTTT. This codes for CASSGTGNTGELFF.

The V call is TRBV5-1, the J call TRBJ1-1; perhaps TRBD1 as D (5 bases). In germline, CDR1 is SGHRS, CDR2 YFSETQ. CDR3 length: 13 residues. V was cut by 0 bases and J by 10 bases, with 13 bases left in between. CDR3 region: CASSLDRTPRAFF. For the CDR3, the DNA is TGCGCCAGCAGCTTGGATAGGACACCTCGAGCTTTCTTT.

The CDR3, as DNA: TGTGCCAGCAGCCAATTCAACAATGAGCAGTTCTTC. Translated, it gives CASSQFNNEQFF. The rearrangement joins TRBV14 to TRBJ2-1; no clear D gene. The ends were cut back, 2 bases at V and 5 bases at J, with 4 bases in the middle. The CDR3 is 12 amino acids. The germline V gene has CDR1 SGHDN and CDR2 FVKESK.

The J gene is TRBJ2-1, the V gene TRBV2, with 7 positions matching TRBD1. Germline assignment: CDR1 SNHLY and CDR2 FYNNEI. V lost 5 bases to trimming and J lost 8 bases; unmatched junction nucleotides: 3. This CDR3 is 12 amino acids long. The CDR3 here is CASSTGVDEQFF. CDR3 sequence (DNA): TGTGCCAGCAGTACAGGGGTCGATGAGCAGTTCTTC. Drawing the rest from reference TRBV2 and TRBJ2-1, the complete variable domain is EPEVTQTPSHQVTQMGQEVILRCVPISNHLYFYWYRQILGQKVEFLVSFYNNEISEKSEIFDDQFSVERPDGSNFTLKIRSTKLEDSAMYFCASSTGVDEQFFGPGTRLTVL.

For this clone: The junction and the germline gene differ at one end; a read error may be behind it. The chain couples TRBV5-1 to TRBJ2-1, with 10 bases matching TRBD1. In germline, CDR1 is SGHRS, CDR2 YFSETQ. This CDR3 is built from 14 residues. The CDR3 bases are TGCGCCAGCACCTTGGGACAGGGGCTCGATGAGCAGTTCTTC. Residues: CASTLGQGLDEQFF.

The gene calls are TRBV11-2 and TRBJ1-1; D perhaps matches TRBD1 (5 bases). CDR1 is SGHAT and CDR2 is FQNNGV in the germline V gene. The CDR3 is 15 amino acids. Trimming took off 2 bases at V and 2 bases at J, with 12 bases between the two ends. The DNA of the CDR3 is TGTGCCAGCAGCTTATCGCAGGGTGGAAACACTGAAGCTTTCTTT. Translating it yields CASSLSQGGNTEAFF.

The chain carries TRBV7-6 and TRBJ1-1; D possibly corresponds to TRBD1 (5 bases). CDR1 SGHVS and CDR2 FNYEAQ come from the germline V gene. There are 12 residues in the CDR3. V lost 5 bases, J lost 7 bases, and 11 bases lay in between. The CDR3 sequence: CASSPAGGEAFF. The DNA of the CDR3 is TGTGCCAGCAGCCCCGCGGGGGGTGAAGCTTTCTTT.

This chain uses TRBV5-5 with TRBJ1-2; 7 nucleotides match TRBD1. The CDR3 is 16 amino acids. J was trimmed by 8 bases and V by 7 bases; bases with no gene match: 20. Germline CDR1 and CDR2: SGHKS and YYEKEE (reference sequence). The DNA of the CDR3 is TGTGCCAGCTTACCGGGAGGGGTGTCAGGGGGAAGCGGCTACACCTTC. Translating it yields CASLPGGVSGGSGYTF.

The V gene is TRBV4-3, the J gene TRBJ2-2; TRBD1 matches at 8 bases. Germline lookup yields CDR1 LGHNA and CDR2 YSLEER. Trimming cost V 1 base and J 5 bases; bases outside gene matches: 0. The CDR3 extends over 14 amino acids. The CDR3 loop reads CASSQGTGTGELFF. Written as DNA, the CDR3 is TGCGCCAGCAGCCAAGGGACAGGGACCGGGGAGCTGTTTTTT.

The chain recombines TRBV11-2 with TRBJ2-1; 12 positions agree with TRBD2. In germline, CDR1 is SGHAT, CDR2 FQNNGV. The CDR3 runs to 19 residues. The V and J ends lost 3 bases and 0 bases, in that order; junction bases with no gene match: 9. The CDR3 sequence: CASSFTLAGGFLSYNEQFF. Here the CDR3 DNA reads TGTGCCAGCAGCTTCACACTAGCGGGAGGCTTTCTCTCCTACAATGAGCAGTTCTTC.

V is TRBV7-2 and J is TRBJ2-7, with a weak D call TRBD2 (6 bases). Trimming pared 2 bases from V and 1 base from J, leaving 15 bases between. The CDR3 contains 16 residues. Germline V CDR1 and CDR2: SGHTA, FQGNSA. The CDR3 here is CASSLIARTTSYEQYF. In DNA form, the CDR3 reads TGTGCCAGCAGCTTAATCGCCAGGACTACATCCTACGAGCAGTACTTC. Variable domain in full (rest from reference TRBV7-2 and TRBJ2-7): GAGVSQSPSNKVTEKGKDVELRCDPISGHTALYWYRQSLGQGLEFLIYFQGNSAPDKSGLPSDRFSAERTGGSVSTLTIQRTQQEDSAVYLCASSLIARTTSYEQYFGPGTRLTVT.

The chain carries TRBV6-5 and TRBJ1-2; D possibly corresponds to TRBD1 (5 bases). The CDR3 is 15 residues long. Germline values: CDR1 MNHEY, CDR2 SVGAGI. Trimming removed 5 bases at V and 6 bases at J, with 19 bases between. The CDR3 region has the DNA TGTGCCAGCAGTCCCCGCGGGGCAGTGGGGGATGGCTACACCTTC. Amino acids: CASSPRGAVGDGYTF.

The chain has TRBV7-9 and TRBJ2-1; TRBD1 is a possible D gene (6 bases). The CDR3 is 13 amino acids. Germline values: CDR1 SEHNR, CDR2 FQNEAQ (reference sequence). Between the trimmed V and J ends, which lost 5 bases and 7 bases, there was a span of 12 bases. The CDR3 DNA sequence: TGTGCCAGCAGCGAACAGGGTCTGAATGAGCAGTTCTTC. It codes for CASSEQGLNEQFF.